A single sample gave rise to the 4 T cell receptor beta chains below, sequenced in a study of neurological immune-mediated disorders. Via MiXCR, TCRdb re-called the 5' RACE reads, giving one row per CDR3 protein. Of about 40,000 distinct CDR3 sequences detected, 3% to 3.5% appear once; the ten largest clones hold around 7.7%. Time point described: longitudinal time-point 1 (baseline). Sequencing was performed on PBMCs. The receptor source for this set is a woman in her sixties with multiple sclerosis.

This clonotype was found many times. The CDR3 region is CSATEDSGTNEKLFF. The CDR3 coding sequence is TGCAGTGCTACCGAGGATTCGGGAACTAATGAAAAACTGTTTTTT. This chain joins TRBV20-1 and TRBJ1-4, with no clear D. The V and J ends lost 4 bases and 1 base respectively, with 13 bases between them. The V gene's germline CDR1 is DFQATT and CDR2 SNEGSKA (reference sequence). The CDR3 consists of 15 residues.

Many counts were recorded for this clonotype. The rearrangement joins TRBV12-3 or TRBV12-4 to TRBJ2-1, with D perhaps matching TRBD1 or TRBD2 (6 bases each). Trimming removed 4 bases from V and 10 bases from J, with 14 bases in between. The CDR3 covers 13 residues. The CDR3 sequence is CASSSMGGHEQFF. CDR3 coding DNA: TGTGCCAGCAGTTCTATGGGGGGCCACGAGCAGTTCTTC.

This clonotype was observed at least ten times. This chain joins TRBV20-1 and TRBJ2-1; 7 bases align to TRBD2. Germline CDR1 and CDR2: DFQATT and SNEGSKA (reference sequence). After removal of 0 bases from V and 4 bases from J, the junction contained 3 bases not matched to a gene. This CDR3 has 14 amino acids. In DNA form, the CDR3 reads TGCAGTGCTAGAGACTCGGGGGGATACAATGAGCAGTTCTTC. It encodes CSARDSGGYNEQFF.

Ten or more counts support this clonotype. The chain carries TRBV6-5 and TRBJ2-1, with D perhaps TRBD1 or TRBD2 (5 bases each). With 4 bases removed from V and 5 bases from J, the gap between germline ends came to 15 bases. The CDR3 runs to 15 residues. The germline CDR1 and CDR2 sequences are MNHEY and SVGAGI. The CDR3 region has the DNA TGTGCCAGCAGTTGGGGACGTAAAAAGAACAATGAGCAGTTCTTC. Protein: CASSWGRKKNNEQFF.